This T cell receptor beta chain was observed in a study of shared clonotypes between healthy human individuals. Under the authors' procedure: ImmunoSEQ gave junction-only sequences without quality scores, so filtering differed. Generated by immunoSEQ multiplex PCR, the TCRdb table keeps only in-frame clones and is missing some. V and J calls and clone size come straight from that table; D and trimming were deduced from the DNA. The sample carries 2 million to 3 million clones, approximately 93% recorded once. With respect to this clone: Its matching antigen is unknown.

Study-level findings and limits: Among donors, the sharing of clonotypes was expected to be influenced by sequencing depth. Generation of non-shared clonotypes was less probable than generation of clonotypes shared by all four donors.

The TCR sequence derives from a man between 18 and 35 years old in good health. Some clones in this sample may be carry-over from other donors' samples. The sample comprised naive CD4+ T cells from PBMCs. The subset is: CD45RA+ positively selected.

In DNA form, the CDR3 reads TGTGCCAGTAGTACCCGGACAGGAATGAACACTGAAGCTTTCTTT. Translated: CASSTRTGMNTEAFF. The chain couples TRBV19 to TRBJ1-1; 7 bases are a match to TRBD1. After removal of 4 bases from V and 0 bases from J, the junction contained 5 bases not matched to a gene. The V gene's germline CDR1 is LNHDA and CDR2 SQIVND (reference sequence). The CDR3 extends over 15 amino acids.